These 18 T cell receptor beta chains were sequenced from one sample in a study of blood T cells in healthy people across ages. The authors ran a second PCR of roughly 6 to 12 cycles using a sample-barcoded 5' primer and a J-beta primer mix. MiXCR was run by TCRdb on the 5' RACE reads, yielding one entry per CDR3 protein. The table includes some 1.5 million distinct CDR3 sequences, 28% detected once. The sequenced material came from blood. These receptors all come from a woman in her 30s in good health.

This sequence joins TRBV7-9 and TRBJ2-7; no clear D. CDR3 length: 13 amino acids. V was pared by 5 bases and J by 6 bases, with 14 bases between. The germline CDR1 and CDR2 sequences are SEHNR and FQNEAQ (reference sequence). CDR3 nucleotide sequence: TGTGCCAGCAGCCTAGAGGACCCCTCCGAGCAGTACTTC. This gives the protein CASSLEDPSEQYF.

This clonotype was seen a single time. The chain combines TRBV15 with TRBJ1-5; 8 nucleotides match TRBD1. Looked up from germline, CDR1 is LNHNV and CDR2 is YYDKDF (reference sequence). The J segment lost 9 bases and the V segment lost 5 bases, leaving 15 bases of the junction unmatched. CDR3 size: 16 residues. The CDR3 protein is CATSPGQGAAVWPQHF. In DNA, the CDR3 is TGTGCCACCAGCCCCGGGCAGGGGGCCGCCGTATGGCCCCAGCATTTT.

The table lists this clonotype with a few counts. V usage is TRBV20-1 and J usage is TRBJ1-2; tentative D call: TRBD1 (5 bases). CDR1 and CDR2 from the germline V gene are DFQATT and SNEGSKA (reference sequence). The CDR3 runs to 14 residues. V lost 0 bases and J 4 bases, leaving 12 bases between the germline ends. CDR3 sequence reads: CSAREGVGGYGYTF. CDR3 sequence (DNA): TGCAGTGCTAGAGAAGGAGTCGGGGGCTATGGCTACACCTTC.

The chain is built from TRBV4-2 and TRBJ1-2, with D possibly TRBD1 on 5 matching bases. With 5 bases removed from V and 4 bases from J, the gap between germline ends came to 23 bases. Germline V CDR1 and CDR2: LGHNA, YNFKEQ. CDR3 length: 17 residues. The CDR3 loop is CASSKSGGEGLFYGYTF. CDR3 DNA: TGTGCCAGCAGCAAATCGGGGGGAGAGGGATTGTTCTATGGCTACACCTTC.

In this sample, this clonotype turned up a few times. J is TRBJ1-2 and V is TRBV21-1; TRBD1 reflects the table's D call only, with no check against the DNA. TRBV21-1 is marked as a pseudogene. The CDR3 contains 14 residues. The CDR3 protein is CASSKFRGNYGYTF. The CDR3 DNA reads TGTGCCAGCAGCAAATTCAGGGGCAACTATGGCTACACCTTC.

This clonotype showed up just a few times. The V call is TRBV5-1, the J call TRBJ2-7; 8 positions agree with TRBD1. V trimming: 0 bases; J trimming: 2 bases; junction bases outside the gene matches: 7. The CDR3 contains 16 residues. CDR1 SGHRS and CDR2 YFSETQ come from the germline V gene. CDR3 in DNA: TGCGCCAGCAGCTTGGACCGACAGGGGTACGCCTACGAGCAGTACTTC. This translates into CASSLDRQGYAYEQYF. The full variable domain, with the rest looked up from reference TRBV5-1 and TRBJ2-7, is KAGVTQTPRYLIKTRGQQVTLSCSPISGHRSVSWYQQTPGQGLQFLFEYFSETQRNKGNFPGRFSGRQFSNSRSEMNVSTLELGDSALYLCASSLDRQGYAYEQYFGPGTRLTVT.

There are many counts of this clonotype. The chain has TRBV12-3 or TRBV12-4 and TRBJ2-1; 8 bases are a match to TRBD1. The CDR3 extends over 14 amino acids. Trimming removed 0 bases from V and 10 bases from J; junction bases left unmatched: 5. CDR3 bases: TGTGCCAGCAGTTTAGCAGACAGGGGCGGCGAGCAGTTCTTC. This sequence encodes CASSLADRGGEQFF.

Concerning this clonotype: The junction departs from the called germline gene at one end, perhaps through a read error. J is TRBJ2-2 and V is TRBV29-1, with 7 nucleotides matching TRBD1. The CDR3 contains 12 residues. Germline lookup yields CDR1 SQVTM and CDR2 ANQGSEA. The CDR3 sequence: CSADRDTGERCF. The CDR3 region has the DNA TGCAGCGCCGACAGGGACACCGGGGAGCGGTGTTTT.

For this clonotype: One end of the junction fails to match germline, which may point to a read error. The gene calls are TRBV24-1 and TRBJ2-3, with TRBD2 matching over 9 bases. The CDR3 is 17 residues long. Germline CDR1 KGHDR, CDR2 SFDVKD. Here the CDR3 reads CAASDFSGGLRGDTQYF. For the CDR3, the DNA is TGTGCCGCCAGTGATTTTAGCGGGGGACTACGAGGAGATACGCAGTATTTT.

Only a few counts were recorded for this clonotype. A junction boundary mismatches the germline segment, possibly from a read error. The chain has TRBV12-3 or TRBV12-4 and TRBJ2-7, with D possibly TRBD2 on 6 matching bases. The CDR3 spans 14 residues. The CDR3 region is CASSTGTGVYGQYF. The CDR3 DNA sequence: TGTGCCAGCAGCACCGGGACGGGGGTCTACGGGCAGTACTTC.

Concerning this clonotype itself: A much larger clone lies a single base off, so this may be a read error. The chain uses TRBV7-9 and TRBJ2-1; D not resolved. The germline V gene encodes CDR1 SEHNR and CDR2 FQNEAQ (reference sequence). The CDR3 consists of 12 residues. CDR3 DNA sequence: TGTGCCAGCAGCTTAGACGTCAATGAGCGGTTCTTC. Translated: CASSLDVNERFF.

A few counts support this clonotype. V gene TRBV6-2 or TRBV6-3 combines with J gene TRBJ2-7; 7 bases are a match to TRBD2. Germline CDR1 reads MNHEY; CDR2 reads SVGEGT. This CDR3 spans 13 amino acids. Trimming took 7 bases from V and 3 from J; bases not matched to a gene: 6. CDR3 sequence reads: CASTDGLVYEQYF. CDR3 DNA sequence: TGTGCCAGCACAGACGGACTAGTCTACGAGCAGTACTTC.

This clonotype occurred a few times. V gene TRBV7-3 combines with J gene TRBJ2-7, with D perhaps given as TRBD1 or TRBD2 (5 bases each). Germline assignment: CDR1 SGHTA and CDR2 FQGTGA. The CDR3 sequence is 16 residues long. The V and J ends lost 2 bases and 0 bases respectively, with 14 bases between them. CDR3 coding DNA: TGTGCCAGCAGCTTATCTGGGGGAACTAACTCCTACGAGCAGTACTTC. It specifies CASSLSGGTNSYEQYF.

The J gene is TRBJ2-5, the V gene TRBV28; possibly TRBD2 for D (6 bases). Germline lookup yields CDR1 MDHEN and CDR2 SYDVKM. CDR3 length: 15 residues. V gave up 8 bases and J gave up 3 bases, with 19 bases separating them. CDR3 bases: TGTGCCAGCGAACCTCTCCAGGGAGGAGAAGAGACCCAGTACTTC. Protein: CASEPLQGGEETQYF.

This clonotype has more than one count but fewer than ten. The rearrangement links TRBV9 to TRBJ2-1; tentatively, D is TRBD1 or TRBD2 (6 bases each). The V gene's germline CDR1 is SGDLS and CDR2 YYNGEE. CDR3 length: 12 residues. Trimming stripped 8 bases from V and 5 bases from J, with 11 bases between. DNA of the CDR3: TGTGCCAGTCAAAGGGGGGACAATGAGCAGTTCTTC. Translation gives CASQRGDNEQFF.

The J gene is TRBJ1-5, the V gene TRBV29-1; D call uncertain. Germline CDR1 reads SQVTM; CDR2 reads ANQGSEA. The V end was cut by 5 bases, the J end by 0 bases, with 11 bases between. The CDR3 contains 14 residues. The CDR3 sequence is CSVMTDNSNQPQHF. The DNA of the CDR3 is TGCAGCGTTATGACGGATAATAGCAATCAGCCCCAGCATTTT.

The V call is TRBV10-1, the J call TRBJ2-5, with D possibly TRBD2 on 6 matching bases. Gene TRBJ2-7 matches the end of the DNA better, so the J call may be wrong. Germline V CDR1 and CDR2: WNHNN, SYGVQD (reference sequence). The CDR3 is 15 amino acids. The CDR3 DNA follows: TGCGCCAGCAGTGAGTCGGGACTCGGTGGGTCCGAGCAGTACTTC. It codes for CASSESGLGGSEQYF.

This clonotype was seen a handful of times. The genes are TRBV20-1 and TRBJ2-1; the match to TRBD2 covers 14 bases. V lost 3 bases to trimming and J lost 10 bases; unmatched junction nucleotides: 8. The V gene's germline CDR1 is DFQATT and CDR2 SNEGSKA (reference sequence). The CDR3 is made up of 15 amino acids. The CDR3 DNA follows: TGCAGTGCTAGTCAAGGACTAGCGGGAGGAATCGAGCAGTTCTTC. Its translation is CSASQGLAGGIEQFF.